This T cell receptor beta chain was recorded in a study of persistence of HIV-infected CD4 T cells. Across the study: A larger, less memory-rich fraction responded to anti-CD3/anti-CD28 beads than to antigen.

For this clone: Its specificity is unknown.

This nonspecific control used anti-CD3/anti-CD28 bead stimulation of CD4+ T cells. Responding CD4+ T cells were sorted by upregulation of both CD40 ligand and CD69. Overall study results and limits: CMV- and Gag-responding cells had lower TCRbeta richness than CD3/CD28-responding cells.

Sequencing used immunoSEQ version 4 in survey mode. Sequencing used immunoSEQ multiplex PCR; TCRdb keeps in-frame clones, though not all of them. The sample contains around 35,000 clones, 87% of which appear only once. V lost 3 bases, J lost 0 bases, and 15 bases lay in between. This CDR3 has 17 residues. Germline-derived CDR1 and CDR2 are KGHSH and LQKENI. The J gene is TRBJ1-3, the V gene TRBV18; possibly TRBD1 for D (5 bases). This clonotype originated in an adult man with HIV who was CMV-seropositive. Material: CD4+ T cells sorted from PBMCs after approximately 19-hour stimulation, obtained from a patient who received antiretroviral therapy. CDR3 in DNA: TGTGCCAGCTCACCTTACCAAACAGGAAGCTCTGGAAACACCATATATTTT. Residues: CASSPYQTGSSGNTIYF.